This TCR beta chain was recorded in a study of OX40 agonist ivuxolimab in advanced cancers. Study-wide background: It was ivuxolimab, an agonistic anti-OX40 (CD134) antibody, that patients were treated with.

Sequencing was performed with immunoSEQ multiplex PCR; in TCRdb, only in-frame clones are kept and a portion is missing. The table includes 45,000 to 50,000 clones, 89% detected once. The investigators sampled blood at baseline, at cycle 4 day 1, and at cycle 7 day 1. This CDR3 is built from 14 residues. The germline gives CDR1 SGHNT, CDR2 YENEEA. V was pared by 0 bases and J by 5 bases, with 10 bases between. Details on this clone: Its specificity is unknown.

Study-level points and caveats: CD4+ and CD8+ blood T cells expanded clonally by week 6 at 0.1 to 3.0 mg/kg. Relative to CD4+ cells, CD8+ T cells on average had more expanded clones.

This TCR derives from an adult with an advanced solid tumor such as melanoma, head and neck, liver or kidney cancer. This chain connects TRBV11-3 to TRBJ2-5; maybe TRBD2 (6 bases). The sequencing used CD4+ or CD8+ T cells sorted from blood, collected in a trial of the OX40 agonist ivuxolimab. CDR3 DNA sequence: TGTGCCAGCAGCTTAGAACTAGCTGATGAGACCCAGTACTTC. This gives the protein CASSLELADETQYF.